This T cell receptor (beta chain) was obtained from a study of blood T cell repertoires in COVID-19. About the research overall: Samples came from the United States, Italy and Spain, spanning acute and convalescent COVID-19.

The CDR3 sequence is 17 residues long. V dropped 7 bases and J dropped 1 base, with 22 bases sitting between them. Germline-derived CDR1 and CDR2 are SEHNR and FQNEAQ (reference sequence). Under the authors' procedure: Amplification of reference gene primers provided the estimated nucleated cell counts. This table comes from immunoSEQ multiplex PCR, and its TCRdb copy is limited to in-frame clones, with some not included. V, J and clone size reflect that table, while D and trimming were determined from the DNA. Of about 200,000 clones detected, about 90% appear once; the ten largest clones hold under 2.5%.

Sequenced: peripheral blood. This sequence was found in a man aged 35-49 years with active or convalescent COVID-19. The rearrangement uses TRBV7-9 and TRBJ1-1; D possibly corresponds to TRBD1 (6 bases). The chain's CDR3 is CASIKAGEPRGNTEAFF. CDR3 bases: TGTGCCAGCATAAAGGCAGGGGAACCCCGAGGGAACACTGAAGCTTTCTTT.